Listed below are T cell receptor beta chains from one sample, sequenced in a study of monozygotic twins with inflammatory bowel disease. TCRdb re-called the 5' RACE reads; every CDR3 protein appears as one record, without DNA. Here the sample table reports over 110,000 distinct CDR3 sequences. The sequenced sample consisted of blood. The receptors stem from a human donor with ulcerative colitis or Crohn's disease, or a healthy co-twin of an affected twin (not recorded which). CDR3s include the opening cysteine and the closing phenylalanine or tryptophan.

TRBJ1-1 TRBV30 CACTYTQGVLNTEAFF
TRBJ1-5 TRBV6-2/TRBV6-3 CASSYSMGYSNQPQHF
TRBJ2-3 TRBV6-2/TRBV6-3 CASSRTDTQYF
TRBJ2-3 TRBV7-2 CASTTETSTDTQYF
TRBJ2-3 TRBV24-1 CATSGRGGSSTDTQYF
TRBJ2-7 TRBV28 CASLPRGVYEQYF
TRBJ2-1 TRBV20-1 CSAIRNYNEQFF
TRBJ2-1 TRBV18 CASSQGAGNEQFF
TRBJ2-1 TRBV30 CAWTQGRGNNEQFF
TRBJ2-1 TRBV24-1 CATSETGESYNEQFF
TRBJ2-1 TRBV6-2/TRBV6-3 CATTLGRIIYNEQFF
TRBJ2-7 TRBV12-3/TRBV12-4 CASSFQTDYEQYF
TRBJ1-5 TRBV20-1 CSAILSRESQPQHF
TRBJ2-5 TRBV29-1 CSVVGAGGGETQYF
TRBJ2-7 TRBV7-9 CASSLAQDRAHEQYF
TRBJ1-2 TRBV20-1 CSAIGYYGYTF
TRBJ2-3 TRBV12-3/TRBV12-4 CASSPGLAPDTQYF
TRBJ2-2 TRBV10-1 CARQGYANTRELFF
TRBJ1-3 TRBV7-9 CASSSRGGGNTIYF
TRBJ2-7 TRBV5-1 CASSSPDSSYEQYF
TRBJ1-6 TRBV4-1 CASSQEEGLRFSPLHF
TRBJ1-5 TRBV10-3 CAISESPQGANQPQHF
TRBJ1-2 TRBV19 CASSILDRSRYGYTF
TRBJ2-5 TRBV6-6 CASRMDPQRTQYF
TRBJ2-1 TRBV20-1 CSSHGAGSYNEQFF
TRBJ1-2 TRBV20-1 CSARKGDYGYTF
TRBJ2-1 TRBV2 CASSEHSSYNEQFF
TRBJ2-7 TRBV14 CASSQDWDEQYF
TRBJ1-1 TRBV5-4 CASSFEGQQGLLTEAFF
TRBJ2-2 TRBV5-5 CASSLWGRGSGELFF
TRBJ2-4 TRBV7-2 CASSLGPTGGSKNIQYF
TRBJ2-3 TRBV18 CASSPPSRKDTQYF
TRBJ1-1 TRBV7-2 CASRRGGDTTEAFF
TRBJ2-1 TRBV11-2 CASSLDLVGNEQFF
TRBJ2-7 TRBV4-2 CASSQGKAALGYEQYF
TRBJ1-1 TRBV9 CASSAGTRGGTEAFF
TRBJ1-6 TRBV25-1 CASSLTLGDDSPLHF
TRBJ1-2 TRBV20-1 CSGLSEFNYGYTF
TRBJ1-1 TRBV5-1 CASSFIDRLRTEAFF
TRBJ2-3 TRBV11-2 CASEGAETDTQYF
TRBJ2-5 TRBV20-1 CSAPGQGAGRTQYF
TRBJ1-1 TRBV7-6 CASSLQYGGGALAFF
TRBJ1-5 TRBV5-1 CASSLGDTDSNQPQHF
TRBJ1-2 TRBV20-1 CSATQSGDYGYTF
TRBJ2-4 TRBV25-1 CASSEQGAVGNIQYF
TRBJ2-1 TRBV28 CASRLTSGGYNEQFF